What follows are 32 T cell receptor beta chains derived from one specimen sequenced in a study of shared clonotypes between healthy human individuals. TCRdb keeps only in-frame clones here, not all; method: immunoSEQ multiplex PCR. The sample includes 850,000 to 1,200,000 clones, more than 65% seen only once; the top ten take approximately 1.5%. The sample was memory CD4+ T cells sorted from blood. Subset denoted: CD45RA-negative fraction. These receptors came from a man between 18 and 29 years old in good health.

This clone has a handful of counts. The chain employs TRBV9 and TRBJ1-1, with 9 bases that match TRBD1. Germline CDR1 and CDR2: SGDLS and YYNGEE. Germline trimming cut 4 bases from V and 2 bases from J; bases unmatched to any gene: 6. The CDR3 covers 15 residues. Written as DNA, the CDR3 is TGTGCCAGCAGCCTAGCGGGACAGGGTAACACTGAAGCTTTCTTT. This encodes CASSLAGQGNTEAFF. Full variable domain (outside the CDR3, taken from reference TRBV9 and TRBJ1-1): DSGVTQTPKHLITATGQRVTLRCSPRSGDLSVYWYQQSLDQGLQFLIQYYNGEERAKGNILERFSAQQFPDLHSELNLSSLELGDSALYFCASSLAGQGNTEAFFGQGTRLTVV.

V usage is TRBV4-1 and J usage is TRBJ1-4; tentatively, D is TRBD1 (5 bases). Trimming shortened V by 0 bases and J by 8 bases, and 16 bases separated the two germline ends. In germline, CDR1 is MGHRA, CDR2 YSYEKL. This CDR3 has 16 amino acids. CDR3 in DNA: TGCGCCAGCAGCCAAGAGAGGGACGGATTACGAGAAAAACTGTTTTTT. It codes for CASSQERDGLREKLFF.

Worth noting for this clone: The sample carries other DNA sequences with the same CDR3. The chain carries TRBV18 and TRBJ2-1, with 14 bases lining up with TRBD2. Trimming cost V 3 bases and J 9 bases; bases outside gene matches: 7. The CDR3 has 16 residues. Looked up from germline, CDR1 is KGHSH and CDR2 is LQKENI. This CDR3 reads CASSPPGLAGGTEQFF. The CDR3 nucleotides read TGTGCCAGCTCACCGCCAGGACTAGCGGGGGGAACTGAGCAGTTCTTC.

The genes are TRBV11-2 and TRBJ2-5; perhaps TRBD2 as D (5 bases). CDR1 and CDR2 (germline): SGHAT, FQNNGV. This CDR3 has 15 amino acids. V lost 4 bases to trimming and J lost 2 bases, with 14 bases between them. The CDR3: CASSSVAGEQETQYF. The CDR3 nucleotides read TGTGCCAGCAGCTCCGTAGCCGGGGAACAAGAGACCCAGTACTTC.

This clone turned up a few times. This specimen includes other DNA sequences encoding the same CDR3. The rearrangement joins TRBV30 to TRBJ2-1; 10 nucleotides line up with TRBD2. The CDR3 extends over 14 amino acids. J was trimmed by 4 bases and V by 0 bases; bases with no gene match: 0. Germline CDR1 is GTSNPN and CDR2 is SVGIG (reference sequence). CDR3 in DNA: TGTGCCTGGAGTGTACTAGCGGGGTACAATGAGCAGTTCTTC. Translating gives CAWSVLAGYNEQFF. Filled out from reference TRBV30 and TRBJ2-1, the complete variable domain reads SQTIHQWPATLVQPVGSPLSLECTVEGTSNPNLYWYRQAAGRGLQLLFYSVGIGQISSEVPQNLSASRPQDRQFILSSKKLLLSDSGFYLCAWSVLAGYNEQFFGPGTRLTVL.

The chain joins TRBV5-1 to TRBJ1-4, with TRBD1 matching 7 bases. Germline CDR1 is SGHRS and CDR2 is YFSETQ. This CDR3 has 15 residues. After removal of 3 bases from V and 3 bases from J, the junction contained 5 bases not matched to a gene. This CDR3 is CASSSQGGSNEKLFF. The DNA of the CDR3 is TGCGCCAGCAGCTCCCAGGGGGGTTCTAATGAAAAACTGTTTTTT.

This clone was seen more than once but under ten times. V usage is TRBV5-1 and J usage is TRBJ2-2; 10 bases fit TRBD1. The germline V gene encodes CDR1 SGHRS and CDR2 YFSETQ. The CDR3 covers 15 residues. The junction had 7 bases not matched to a gene; V was cut back by 1 base and J by 10 bases. CDR3 bases: TGCGCCAGCAGCTTGTTCTCGACAGGGGGCATGGAGCTGTTTTTT. Protein product: CASSLFSTGGMELFF.

V gene TRBV6-5 combines with J gene TRBJ2-5; D is unclear. The germline CDR1 and CDR2 sequences are MNHEY and SVGAGI. V lost 7 bases and J lost 2, with 14 bases in between. This CDR3 has 14 residues. The CDR3 region has the DNA TGTGCCAGCAAAATGGGGTGGGGACAAGAGACCCAGTACTTC. This sequence encodes CASKMGWGQETQYF.

The genes are TRBV10-3 and TRBJ2-3; tentative D call: TRBD1 (6 bases). The CDR3 length is 15 residues. V lost 6 bases, J lost 2 bases, and 15 bases lay in between. Germline V CDR1 and CDR2: ENHRY, SYGVKD. The CDR3 reads CAIRNREGDTDTQYF. CDR3 nucleotide sequence: TGTGCCATCAGGAACAGGGAAGGGGACACAGATACGCAGTATTTT.

V usage is TRBV9 and J usage is TRBJ2-2; D unclear. CDR3 size: 16 residues. Trimming took 0 bases from V and 4 from J, leaving 13 bases between them. Germline-derived CDR1 and CDR2 are SGDLS and YYNGEE. CDR3 sequence (DNA): TGTGCCAGCAGCGTAGACTCACCTCCCCTCACCGGGGAGCTGTTTTTT. This sequence encodes CASSVDSPPLTGELFF.

The J gene is TRBJ1-4, the V gene TRBV20-1, with D hard to call. The CDR3 length is 11 residues. Germline V gene lookup returns CDR1 DFQATT and CDR2 SNEGSKA (reference sequence). V gave up 4 bases and J gave up 4 bases, with 4 bases separating them. CDR3 amino acids: CSATNNEKLFF. The CDR3 DNA reads TGCAGTGCTACTAATAATGAAAAACTGTTTTTT.

This rearrangement joins TRBV9 to TRBJ2-2; no firm D call. V gave up 3 bases and J gave up 6 bases, with 3 bases separating them. Germline V gene lookup returns CDR1 SGDLS and CDR2 YYNGEE. The CDR3 has 11 amino acids. CDR3 DNA: TGTGCCAGCAGCGAGGCCGGGGAGCTGTTTTTT. Encoded protein: CASSEAGELFF.

The V and J genes are TRBV18 and TRBJ2-7; no clear D gene. This CDR3 is 15 amino acids long. V was shortened by 2 bases and J by 3 bases, with 14 bases between the two germline ends. Germline lookup yields CDR1 KGHSH and CDR2 LQKENI. The CDR3 loop reads CASSPSGTVLYEQYF. The CDR3 coding sequence is TGTGCCAGCTCACCATCCGGAACGGTCCTCTACGAGCAGTACTTC.

With regard to this clone: At one boundary the junction diverges from the germline segment, which might be a read error. This chain uses TRBV13 with TRBJ1-3; 7 bases map to TRBD1. The CDR3 sequence is 14 residues long. Germline V gene lookup returns CDR1 PRHDT and CDR2 FYEKMQ (reference sequence). This CDR3 is CASRLGQAENTIYF. The DNA of the CDR3 is TGTGCCAGCAGATTAGGACAGGCAGAGAACACCATATATTTT. The whole variable domain, remainder taken from reference TRBV13 and TRBJ1-3, is AAGVIQSPRHLIKEKRETATLKCYPIPRHDTVYWYQQGPGQDPQFLISFYEKMQSDKGSIPDRFSAQQFSDYHSELNMSSLELGDSALYFCASRLGQAENTIYFGEGSWLTVV.

J is TRBJ2-7 and V is TRBV27, with 8 bases aligning to TRBD2. V dropped 3 bases and J dropped 2; count of bases not matched to a gene: 6. This CDR3 contains 15 residues. Germline CDR1 MNHEY, CDR2 SMNVEV (reference sequence). CDR3 residues: CASSLMAGGPYEQYF. CDR3 coding DNA: TGTGCCAGCAGTTTGATGGCGGGGGGCCCCTACGAGCAGTACTTC.

The V gene is TRBV18, the J gene TRBJ2-2; perhaps TRBD1 as D (6 bases). Germline CDR1 KGHSH, CDR2 LQKENI. The CDR3 is 14 residues long. Trimming shortened V by 10 bases and J by 4 bases, and 16 bases separated the two germline ends. CDR3 nucleotides: TGTGCCACCAAGACAGGCGTCGCCACCGGGGAGCTGTTTTTT. It yields the protein CATKTGVATGELFF.

The chain couples TRBV27 to TRBJ1-4, with a tentative D call TRBD1 (5 bases). The germline V gene encodes CDR1 MNHEY and CDR2 SMNVEV (reference sequence). The V and J ends lost 4 bases and 6 bases respectively, with 12 bases between them. The CDR3 spans 14 residues. This chain's CDR3 is CASSSAGYDEKLFF. The CDR3 nucleotides are TGTGCCAGCAGTTCCGCAGGGTACGATGAAAAACTGTTTTTT.

The genes are TRBV28 and TRBJ1-2; the match to TRBD1 covers 7 bases. V shed 5 bases, J shed 4 bases, and the junction held 16 bases outside the gene matches. The CDR3 is 17 amino acids. The germline V gene encodes CDR1 MDHEN and CDR2 SYDVKM. CDR3 DNA: TGTGCCAGCAGTCGTTCTTACGGGACAGTCGCATCCTATGGCTACACCTTC. It encodes CASSRSYGTVASYGYTF.

The chain joins TRBV4-2 to TRBJ2-3; D call uncertain. V was shortened by 1 base and J by 3 bases, with 11 bases between the two germline ends. Germline V gene lookup returns CDR1 LGHNA and CDR2 YNFKEQ. CDR3 length: 15 residues. CDR3 protein: CASSQVGPGTDTQYF. For the CDR3, the DNA is TGTGCCAGCAGCCAAGTAGGCCCCGGTACAGATACGCAGTATTTT.

A note on this clone: Other DNA sequences in this specimen translate into the identical CDR3. The chain employs TRBV9 and TRBJ1-5; tentatively, D is TRBD1 (5 bases). This CDR3 region has 14 residues. The V gene lost 4 bases and the J gene lost 3 bases, with 11 bases spanning the gap. Germline loops: CDR1 SGDLS, CDR2 YYNGEE. The DNA for the CDR3 is TGTGCCAGCAGCCCGGGGGGGTTCAATCAGCCCCAGCATTTT. Protein sequence: CASSPGGFNQPQHF. Combining the CDR3 with reference TRBV9 and TRBJ1-5 gives the whole variable domain DSGVTQTPKHLITATGQRVTLRCSPRSGDLSVYWYQQSLDQGLQFLIQYYNGEERAKGNILERFSAQQFPDLHSELNLSSLELGDSALYFCASSPGGFNQPQHFGDGTRLSIL.

This chain joins TRBV7-8 and TRBJ2-7, with 9 nucleotides matching TRBD1. Germline loops: CDR1 SGHVS, CDR2 FQNEAQ. The ends lost 2 bases at V and 1 base at J; junction bases unmatched: 3. The CDR3 runs 15 residues. For the CDR3, the DNA is TGTGCCAGCAGCTTATCCGGGACAGGGTCCTACGAGCAGTACTTC. This codes for CASSLSGTGSYEQYF. The full variable domain, with the rest looked up from reference TRBV7-8 and TRBJ2-7, is GAGVSQSPRYKVAKRGQDVALRCDPISGHVSLFWYQQALGQGPEFLTYFQNEAQLDKSGLPSDRFFAERPEGSVSTLKIQRTQQEDSAVYLCASSLSGTGSYEQYFGPGTRLTVT.

The V gene is TRBV27, the J gene TRBJ1-1; D gene uncertain. CDR3 length equals 15 residues. Germline values: CDR1 MNHEY, CDR2 SMNVEV (reference sequence). Between the trimmed V and J ends, which lost 4 bases and 1 base, there was a span of 13 bases. The CDR3, as DNA: TGTGCCAGCAGTTCACAAGGAGGTAAGAACACTGAAGCTTTCTTT. As protein: CASSSQGGKNTEAFF.

The chain has TRBV6-5 and TRBJ1-1, with 7 bases matching TRBD1. This CDR3 spans 13 amino acids. J lost 1 base, V lost 8 bases, and 4 bases had no gene match. Germline lookup yields CDR1 MNHEY and CDR2 SVGAGI. The CDR3 sequence is CASYNRGNTEAFF. The CDR3, as DNA: TGTGCCAGCTATAACAGGGGGAACACTGAAGCTTTCTTT.

This clone has at least ten counts. This CDR3 is also generated by other DNA sequences in the sample. The V call is TRBV19, the J call TRBJ1-6; unclear D gene. The CDR3 has 11 residues. The germline V and J ends were trimmed by 4 bases and 5 bases, with 0 bases remaining between them. CDR1 is LNHDA and CDR2 is SQIVND in the germline V gene (reference sequence). The CDR3 sequence: CASSNNSPLHF. Here the CDR3 DNA reads TGTGCCAGTAGTAATAATTCACCCCTCCACTTT.

CDR3 DNA sequence: TGTGCCAGCAGTGATACGTCACGCGCTACGCAGTATTTT. Translating gives CASSDTSRATQYF. V and J are TRBV6-1 and TRBJ2-3; D is ambiguous. Trimming removed 3 bases from V and 8 bases from J, with 12 bases in between. The CDR3 totals 13 residues. Germline V gene sequence: CDR1 MNHNS, CDR2 SASEGT.

For this clone: A far larger clone lies a single base away; this is likely a read error. The same CDR3 can be traced to other DNA sequences in this sample. This chain uses TRBV6-1 with TRBJ2-7; a possible D gene is TRBD1 (5 bases). Germline CDR1 is MNHNS and CDR2 is SASEGT. The CDR3 contains 13 residues. CDR3 coding DNA: TGTGCCAGCAGTGGGGTTTCAGGATCCTACAGGCACTTC. Protein sequence: CASSGVSGSYRHF.

This clone has a handful of counts. The chain couples TRBV7-2 to TRBJ1-2; 8 bases align to TRBD1. The CDR3 contains 15 residues. The V segment lost 6 bases and the J segment 5 bases; nucleotides outside the gene matches: 11. Germline V gene data show CDR1 as SGHTA and CDR2 as FQGNSA. The CDR3 loop is CASSPQIGTGYGYTF. For the CDR3, the DNA is TGTGCCAGCAGTCCCCAGATTGGGACAGGATATGGCTACACCTTC.

The chain recombines TRBV18 with TRBJ2-3; TRBD2 matches at 8 bases. Per germline, CDR1 KGHSH and CDR2 LQKENI. The CDR3 runs 13 residues. The V gene end was trimmed by 3 bases and the J gene end by 10 bases; junction bases not matched to a gene: 6. The CDR3 DNA follows: TGTGCCAGCTCACCCGAAAAACTAGCGGCGCAGTATTTT. Its protein is CASSPEKLAAQYF.

The rearrangement joins TRBV7-9 to TRBJ2-5; possibly TRBD1 or TRBD2 for D (5 bases each). V shed 0 bases and J shed 2 bases, with 10 bases lying between them. The CDR3 sequence is 15 residues long. Germline CDR1 reads SEHNR; CDR2 reads FQNEAQ (reference sequence). The CDR3 nucleotides read TGTGCCAGCAGCTTAGCCGGGGCATATCAAGAGACCCAGTACTTC. This sequence encodes CASSLAGAYQETQYF.

This clone was recorded a few times. The chain joins TRBV20-1 to TRBJ1-1; no clear D. CDR1 DFQATT and CDR2 SNEGSKA come from the germline V gene (reference sequence). Trimming pared 5 bases from V and 10 bases from J, leaving 14 bases between. CDR3 length equals 11 residues. CDR3 nucleotide sequence: TGCAGTGCTTCCGATTTGGGTGCAGCTTTCTTT. This translates into CSASDLGAAFF.

This clone was detected only a few times. This chain joins TRBV7-2 and TRBJ1-1; D may be TRBD1 (5 bases). This CDR3 has 14 residues. V was cut by 3 bases and J by 5 bases, with 13 bases left in between. Germline V lookup: CDR1 SGHTA, CDR2 FQGNSA. The CDR3 DNA sequence: TGTGCCAGCAGCTTTGGGGGGTTCGAGACTGAAGCTTTCTTT. Translation: CASSFGGFETEAFF.

The gene calls are TRBV7-2 and TRBJ2-1; TRBD1 matches at 7 bases. J gave up 4 bases and V 6 bases, and 6 bases lay outside the gene matches. The germline V gene has CDR1 SGHTA and CDR2 FQGNSA. The CDR3 covers 14 residues. The chain's CDR3 is CASRPDRAYNEQFF. In DNA form, the CDR3 reads TGTGCCAGCAGACCAGACAGGGCTTACAATGAGCAGTTCTTC.